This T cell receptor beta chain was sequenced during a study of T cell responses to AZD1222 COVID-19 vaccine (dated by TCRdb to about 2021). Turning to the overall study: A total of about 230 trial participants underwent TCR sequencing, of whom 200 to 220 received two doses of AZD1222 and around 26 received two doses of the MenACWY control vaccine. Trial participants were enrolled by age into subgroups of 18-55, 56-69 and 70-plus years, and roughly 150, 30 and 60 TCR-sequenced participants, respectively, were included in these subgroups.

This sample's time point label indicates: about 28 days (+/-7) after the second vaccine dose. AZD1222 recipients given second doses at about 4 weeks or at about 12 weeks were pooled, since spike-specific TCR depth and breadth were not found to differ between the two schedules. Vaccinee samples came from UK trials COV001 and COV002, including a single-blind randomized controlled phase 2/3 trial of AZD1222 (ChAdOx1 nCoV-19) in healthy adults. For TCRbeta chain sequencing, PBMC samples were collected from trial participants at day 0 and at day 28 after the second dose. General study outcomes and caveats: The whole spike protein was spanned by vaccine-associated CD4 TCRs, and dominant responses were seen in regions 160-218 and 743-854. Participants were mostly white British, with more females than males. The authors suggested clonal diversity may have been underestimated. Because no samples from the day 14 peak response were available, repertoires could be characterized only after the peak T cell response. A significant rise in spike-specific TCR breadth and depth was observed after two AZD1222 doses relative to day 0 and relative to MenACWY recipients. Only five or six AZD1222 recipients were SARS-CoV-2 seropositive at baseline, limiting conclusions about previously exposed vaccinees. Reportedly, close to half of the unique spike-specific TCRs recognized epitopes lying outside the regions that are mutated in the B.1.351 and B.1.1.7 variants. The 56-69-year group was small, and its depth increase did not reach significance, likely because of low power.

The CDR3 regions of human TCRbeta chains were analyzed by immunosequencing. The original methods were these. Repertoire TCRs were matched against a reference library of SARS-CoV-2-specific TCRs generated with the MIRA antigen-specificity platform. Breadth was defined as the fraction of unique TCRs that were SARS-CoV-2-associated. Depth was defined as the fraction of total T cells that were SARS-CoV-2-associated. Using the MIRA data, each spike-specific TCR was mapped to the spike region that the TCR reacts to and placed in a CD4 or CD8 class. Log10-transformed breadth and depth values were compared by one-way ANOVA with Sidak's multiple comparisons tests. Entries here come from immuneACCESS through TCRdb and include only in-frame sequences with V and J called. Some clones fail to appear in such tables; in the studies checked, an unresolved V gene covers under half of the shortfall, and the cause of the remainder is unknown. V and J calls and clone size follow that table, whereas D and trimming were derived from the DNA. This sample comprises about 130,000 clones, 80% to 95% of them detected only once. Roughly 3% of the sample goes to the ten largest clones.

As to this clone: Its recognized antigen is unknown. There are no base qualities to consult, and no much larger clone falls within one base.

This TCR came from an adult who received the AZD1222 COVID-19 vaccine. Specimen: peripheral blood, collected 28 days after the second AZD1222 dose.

The CDR3 reads CASSPRYSGGTYEQYF. The nucleotide sequence reads as follows: TGTGCCAGCAGCCCTCGATATAGCGGAGGAACCTACGAGCAGTACTTC. Rearrangement joined TRBV7-9 to TRBJ2-7; TRBD2 could be the D gene, as 6 bases match. Its CDR3 holds 16 amino acids, cysteine through phenylalanine. CDR3 DNA only is kept here, 48 bases in frame from base 1. V loses 5 bases of germline sequence and J loses 2 bases, and the interval between the two ends is 19 bases. In the germline V gene (reference sequence), CDR1 corresponds to SEHNR and CDR2 to FQNEAQ.